The rows below give T cell receptor beta chains drawn from one sample of a study of T cell responses to AZD1222 COVID-19 vaccine. Produced via immunoSEQ multiplex PCR; TCRdb's table is partial and in-frame only. The repertoire has about 85,000 clones, around 90% of them found once; the top ten carry approximately 15%. This material consisted of peripheral blood, taken on day 0 of AZD1222 vaccination. The receptors come from an adult in good health. Each CDR3 is given with its conserved first and last residue. The D gene is left open where the match is weak. Clone sizes are given selectively: once, few, many, or a class where the clone is expanded.

V gene	clone size	J gene	D gene	CDR3 DNA	CDR3 protein
TRBV6-5	.	TRBJ1-5	TRBD1	TGTGCCACCGAGGGACAGGGGGGTCAGCCCCAGCATTTT	CATEGQGGQPQHF
TRBV6-5	.	TRBJ1-2	.	TGTGCCTCCACCCGGGGGAAGTCCTATGGCTACACCTTC	CASTRGKSYGYTF
TRBV5-1	.	TRBJ2-3	TRBD2	TGCGCCAGCAGCTTGTTTAGCGGGACCACAGATACGCAGTATTTT	CASSLFSGTTDTQYF
TRBV27	.	TRBJ2-1	TRBD2	TGTGCCAGCAGTCTGACACGGGGGGATGAGCAGTTCTTC	CASSLTRGDEQFF
TRBV25-1	.	TRBJ1-2	TRBD1	TGTGCCAGCAGTGCGATGACAGGGGGAGATGGCTACACCTTC	CASSAMTGGDGYTF
TRBV2	.	TRBJ1-4	.	TGTGCCAGCAGTGAAGAAGGGGCATATGAAAAACTGTTTTTT	CASSEEGAYEKLFF
TRBV12-3/TRBV12-4	.	TRBJ2-2	.	TGTGCCAGCAGGTACCCGACCGGGGAGCTGTTTTTT	CASRYPTGELFF
TRBV11-1	.	TRBJ2-7	.	TGTGCCAGCAGCTCGGGGTTCGCCTACGAGCAGTACTTC	CASSSGFAYEQYF
TRBV19	.	TRBJ2-1	.	TGTGCCAGTAGTGGGGTCCTTGGTGAATCCTACAATGAGCAGTTCTTC	CASSGVLGESYNEQFF
TRBV18	.	TRBJ2-3	.	TGTGCCAGCTCTCGAATTGGGACACACACAGATACGCAGTATTTT	CASSRIGTHTDTQYF
TRBV18	.	TRBJ2-3	.	TGTGCCAGCTCAGGGGCGGACGGTGGGAGAGATACGCAGTATTTT	CASSGADGGRDTQYF
TRBV6-1	.	TRBJ1-5	.	TGTGCCAGCAGTGAAGTAACCACCGATAGGCCCCAGCATTTT	CASSEVTTDRPQHF
TRBV5-6	once	TRBJ1-2	.	TGTGCCAGCAGCTTGGTTGGCGCAGGGTTAAGAGGCTACACCTTC	CASSLVGAGLRGYTF
TRBV7-8	.	TRBJ2-7	.	TGTGCCAGCCGCGGGACTCTCCGCGGTGGAGAGCAGTACTTC	CASRGTLRGGEQYF
TRBV5-1	.	TRBJ1-1	TRBD1	TGCGCCAGCAGGCGACAGGGTCGGACCATGAACACTGAAGCTTTCTTT	CASRRQGRTMNTEAFF